The rows below give T cell receptor beta chains drawn from one sample of a study of blood T cell repertoires in COVID-19. Clones were sequenced by immunoSEQ multiplex PCR, and TCRdb holds only the in-frame ones, with some missing. The table records roughly 97,000 clones, roughly 79% of them present only once. Material for sequencing was peripheral blood. These receptors all come from a man in his 70s with acute or convalescent COVID-19. CDR3s include the opening cysteine and the closing phenylalanine or tryptophan. A D gene is named only where the DNA matches it firmly. For some rows the clone size is stated as once, few or many, or as a class when expanded; others skip it.

length: 16
D: TRBD2
size: once
V: TRBV5-1
J: TRBJ2-2
DNA: TGCGCCAGCAGCTTAACTAGCGGGGGGAACACCGGGGAGCTGTTTTTT
CDR3: CASSLTSGGNTGELFF

length: 14
D: TRBD1
size: -
V: TRBV29-1
J: TRBJ2-1
DNA: TGCAGCGTAGAGGGACAGGGGGCGTCGTATGAGCAGTTCTTC
CDR3: CSVEGQGASYEQFF

length: 16
D: TRBD2
size: -
V: TRBV27
J: TRBJ2-1
DNA: TGTGCCAGCAGTCCCCTAGCGGGAGGGCCAGGAAATGAGCAGTTCTTC
CDR3: CASSPLAGGPGNEQFF

length: 14
D: -
size: few
V: TRBV30
J: TRBJ1-6
DNA: TGTGCCTGGAGTGTTGTACAGGGAAATTCACCCCTCCACTTT
CDR3: CAWSVVQGNSPLHF

length: 14
D: -
size: few
V: TRBV6-5
J: TRBJ2-7
DNA: TGTGCCAGCAGTTACTCCGCAGGACTTTACGAGCAGTACTTC
CDR3: CASSYSAGLYEQYF

length: 13
D: -
size: -
V: TRBV10-3
J: TRBJ1-1
DNA: TGTGCCATCAGTTATGGACAGCCCACTGAAGCTTTCTTT
CDR3: CAISYGQPTEAFF

length: 17
D: TRBD2
size: -
V: TRBV5-6
J: TRBJ2-1
DNA: TGTGCCAGCAGCTTGAGTGTACTAGCGGGAACTTACAATGAGCAGTTCTTC
CDR3: CASSLSVLAGTYNEQFF

length: 14
D: TRBD1
size: -
V: TRBV3-1/TRBV3-2
J: TRBJ1-4
DNA: TGTGCCAGCAGCCCCGGGACAGGGGCTGAAAAACTGTTTTTT
CDR3: CASSPGTGAEKLFF

length: 14
D: TRBD1
size: -
V: TRBV28
J: TRBJ2-7
DNA: TGTGCCAGCGGAACAGGGGGCTGGTCCTACGAGCAGTACTTC
CDR3: CASGTGGWSYEQYF

length: 15
D: TRBD2
size: -
V: TRBV6-5
J: TRBJ2-1
DNA: TGTGCCAGCAGTCGCGGGGGGACGACGTACAATGAGCAGTTCTTC
CDR3: CASSRGGTTYNEQFF

length: 15
D: TRBD1
size: -
V: TRBV7-3
J: TRBJ2-7
DNA: TGTGCCAGCAGCTTAGCTCCGGGACAGCCCTACGAGCAGTACTTC
CDR3: CASSLAPGQPYEQYF

length: 13
D: -
size: -
V: TRBV2
J: TRBJ1-3
DNA: TGTGCCAGCACCCGAGCCCCTGGAAACACCATATATTTT
CDR3: CASTRAPGNTIYF

length: 17
D: -
size: -
V: TRBV3-1/TRBV3-2
J: TRBJ2-1
DNA: TGTGCCAGCAGCCAAGCCCCTCCCCGTACTAGGCACAATGAGCAGTTCTTC
CDR3: CASSQAPPRTRHNEQFF

length: 16
D: TRBD1
size: -
V: TRBV7-3
J: TRBJ1-1
DNA: TGTGCCAGCAGCGCGATCCCGATCTCGACAGGGACGGAAGCTTTCTTT
CDR3: CASSAIPISTGTEAFF

length: 14
D: TRBD1
size: -
V: TRBV18
J: TRBJ2-1
DNA: TGTGCCAGCTCACCTACGACAGGGGTCAATGAGCAGTTCTTC
CDR3: CASSPTTGVNEQFF

length: 15
D: TRBD2
size: -
V: TRBV27
J: TRBJ2-7
DNA: TGTGCCAGCAGTCCACGCGTGGGACTAGCGGTCGAGCAGTACTTC
CDR3: CASSPRVGLAVEQYF

length: 18
D: TRBD2
size: -
V: TRBV4-1
J: TRBJ2-7
DNA: TGCGCCAGCAGCCAAGCGGGCCTAGGGGCGGGGGGGTTGGACGAGCAGTACTTC
CDR3: CASSQAGLGAGGLDEQYF

length: 15
D: -
size: -
V: TRBV9
J: TRBJ1-1
DNA: TGTGCCAGCAGCAAAAGGGGGGGTAAGAACACTGAAGCTTTCTTT
CDR3: CASSKRGGKNTEAFF

length: 18
D: -
size: -
V: TRBV19
J: TRBJ2-1
DNA: TGTGCCAGTACGGACGGAACCTCAGGGGCGAGCTCCTACAATGAGCAGTTCTTC
CDR3: CASTDGTSGASSYNEQFF

length: 18
D: TRBD2
size: once
V: TRBV2
J: TRBJ2-5
DNA: TGTGCCAGCAGTCCCTTAGAGGGACTAGCGGGGGAGTCGGGGACCCAGTACTTC
CDR3: CASSPLEGLAGESGTQYF

length: 14
D: TRBD1
size: -
V: TRBV5-1
J: TRBJ1-4
DNA: TGCGCCAGCAGCTTAGGACAGGAGAATGAAAAACTGTTTTTT
CDR3: CASSLGQENEKLFF

length: 16
D: TRBD2
size: -
V: TRBV5-5
J: TRBJ2-1
DNA: TGTGCCAGCAGTTTACTCCGTAGCGGGATCTACAATGAGCAGTTCTTC
CDR3: CASSLLRSGIYNEQFF

length: 15
D: -
size: -
V: TRBV30
J: TRBJ1-5
DNA: TGTGCCTGGAGTGAACGGGGGGGGAGCAATCAGCCCCAGCATTTT
CDR3: CAWSERGGSNQPQHF

length: 14
D: TRBD2
size: -
V: TRBV6-5
J: TRBJ2-5
DNA: TGTGCCAGCAGCTTGGCGGGGGGCGGAGAGACCCAGTACTTC
CDR3: CASSLAGGGETQYF

length: 14
D: TRBD2
size: -
V: TRBV28
J: TRBJ2-3
DNA: TGTGCCAGCCGTATCGGGGGGGCCACAGATACGCAGTATTTT
CDR3: CASRIGGATDTQYF

length: 14
D: TRBD1
size: -
V: TRBV28
J: TRBJ1-5
DNA: TGTGCCAGCAGCGGACAGGTTAGCAATCAGCCCCAGCATTTT
CDR3: CASSGQVSNQPQHF

length: 13
D: -
size: -
V: TRBV3-1/TRBV3-2
J: TRBJ2-1
DNA: TGTGCCAGCAGCCAAGCTCGTTACAATGAGCAGTTCTTC
CDR3: CASSQARYNEQFF

length: 17
D: -
size: -
V: TRBV3-1/TRBV3-2
J: TRBJ1-2
DNA: TGTGCCAGCAGCCAAGATCTTCGTCAGGGGTCGGGCTATGGCTACACCTTC
CDR3: CASSQDLRQGSGYGYTF

length: 13
D: -
size: -
V: TRBV7-2
J: TRBJ1-2
DNA: TGTGCCAGCAGCCTCCGTAGGGAGGATGGCTACACCTTC
CDR3: CASSLRREDGYTF

length: 13
D: -
size: -
V: TRBV5-4
J: TRBJ2-1
DNA: TGTGCCAGCAACCGACCCGGCGGCAATGAGCAGTTCTTC
CDR3: CASNRPGGNEQFF

length: 14
D: -
size: -
V: TRBV5-8
J: TRBJ1-2
DNA: TGTGCCAGCAGCTTGGCATTGCAGGGCGGAGGCTACACCTTC
CDR3: CASSLALQGGGYTF

length: 17
D: -
size: -
V: TRBV7-2
J: TRBJ2-1
DNA: TGTGCCAGCAGCGCCGGGGTAATCAGCAGGATTTACAATGAGCAGTTCTTC
CDR3: CASSAGVISRIYNEQFF

length: 12
D: -
size: -
V: TRBV12-3/TRBV12-4
J: TRBJ2-7
DNA: TGTGCCACGGGGGACAGATCCTACGAGCAGTACTTC
CDR3: CATGDRSYEQYF

length: 14
D: -
size: -
V: TRBV19
J: TRBJ1-2
DNA: TGTGCCAGTAGTATGGCAGTGATAGCCTATGGCTACACCTTC
CDR3: CASSMAVIAYGYTF

length: 12
D: -
size: -
V: TRBV7-9
J: TRBJ1-2
DNA: TGTGCCAGCAGCGAAAACAGAGATGGCTACACCTTC
CDR3: CASSENRDGYTF

length: 13
D: -
size: -
V: TRBV18
J: TRBJ2-7
DNA: TGTGCCAGCTCACCCCCCATTTTGAGGGAGCAGTACTTC
CDR3: CASSPPILREQYF

length: 20
D: TRBD1
size: -
V: TRBV5-1
J: TRBJ1-3
DNA: TGCGCCAGCAGCTTGGGGACAGGGGGGCTCGCTATGAGCTCTGGAAACACCATATATTTT
CDR3: CASSLGTGGLAMSSGNTIYF

length: 15
D: TRBD1
size: -
V: TRBV5-1
J: TRBJ1-4
DNA: TGCGCCAGCAGCTTAGAGACAGGGGGCGAGGAAAAACTGTTTTTT
CDR3: CASSLETGGEEKLFF

length: 16
D: TRBD2
size: -
V: TRBV19
J: TRBJ2-7
DNA: TGTGCCAGTAGTACCGGGACTAGGACGGGTAATGACGAGCAGTACTTC
CDR3: CASSTGTRTGNDEQYF

length: 16
D: -
size: few
V: TRBV12-2
J: TRBJ1-2
DNA: TGTGCAAGTCGCCCACCCGTGGGGCTATGGGATTATGGCTACACCTTC
CDR3: CASRPPVGLWDYGYTF

length: 12
D: -
size: -
V: TRBV29-1
J: TRBJ1-1
DNA: TGCAGCGTTGTTTTACGCGGGACTGAAGCTTTCTTT
CDR3: CSVVLRGTEAFF

length: 14
D: -
size: -
V: TRBV28
J: TRBJ1-5
DNA: TGTGCCAGCGCAGGAGGCAACTACAATCAGCCCCAGCATTTT
CDR3: CASAGGNYNQPQHF

length: 13
D: -
size: -
V: TRBV19
J: TRBJ2-1
DNA: TGTGCCAGTAGTATAGAACTCTACAATGAGCAGTTCTTC
CDR3: CASSIELYNEQFF

length: 18
D: -
size: -
V: TRBV30
J: TRBJ1-6
DNA: TGTGCCTGGACCAGGGGTTTAACCTCCAGCTCCTATAATTCACCCCTCCACTTT
CDR3: CAWTRGLTSSSYNSPLHF

length: 19
D: TRBD2
size: once
V: TRBV19
J: TRBJ2-1
DNA: TGTGCCAGTAGTATCGGGCTAGCGGGGGGCCTCGCTATCCACAATGAGCAGTTCTTC
CDR3: CASSIGLAGGLAIHNEQFF

length: 14
D: -
size: -
V: TRBV30
J: TRBJ1-1
DNA: TGTGCCTGGAAGAAGCGACGGATCGGCACTGAAGCTTTCTTT
CDR3: CAWKKRRIGTEAFF

length: 15
D: TRBD1
size: -
V: TRBV18
J: TRBJ1-2
DNA: TGTGCCAGCTCACGACTGGACAGGGATTATTATGGCTACACCTTC
CDR3: CASSRLDRDYYGYTF

length: 14
D: TRBD1
size: -
V: TRBV7-2
J: TRBJ2-3
DNA: TGTGCCAGCAGCCCCGGGACAGGGGGCCTTGCGCAGTATTTT
CDR3: CASSPGTGGLAQYF

length: 14
D: -
size: -
V: TRBV5-1
J: TRBJ1-5
DNA: TGCGCCAGCAGCTTGGGACAGTCTCAATCAGCCCAGCATTTT
CDR3: CASSLGQSQSAQHF

length: 15
D: -
size: -
V: TRBV4-3
J: TRBJ2-3
DNA: TGCGCCAGCAGCCAAGGGGGGGTCAACACAGATACGCAGTATTTT
CDR3: CASSQGGVNTDTQYF

length: 15
D: TRBD1
size: -
V: TRBV19
J: TRBJ2-7
DNA: TGTGCCAGTAGCCTCAAACCGGGACAGGGGTACGAGCAGTACTTC
CDR3: CASSLKPGQGYEQYF

length: 16
D: -
size: -
V: TRBV7-2
J: TRBJ2-1
DNA: TGTGCCAGCAGCCTAGCTGAGAGGAGGGCCTACAATGAGCAGTTCTTC
CDR3: CASSLAERRAYNEQFF

length: 15
D: TRBD1
size: -
V: TRBV18
J: TRBJ1-2
DNA: TGTGCCAGCTCACCCCTGACAGGGGCGAACTATGGCTACACCTTC
CDR3: CASSPLTGANYGYTF